A selection of T cell receptor beta chains follows, all from one sample in a study of blood T cell repertoires in COVID-19. Produced via immunoSEQ multiplex PCR; TCRdb's table is partial and in-frame only. Found here are some 120,000 clones, roughly 90% of them singletons; the top ten hold about 1.9%. Sequencing input: peripheral blood. Every receptor here comes from a man aged 50-59 years with COVID-19, enrolled during active disease. Both conserved end residues are part of each CDR3. D genes are given only for firm matches. Expanded clones are given a class, and other clones once, few, many or no size at all.

abundance | d_gene | j_gene | v_gene | CDR3aa | CDR3nt
- | TRBD2 | TRBJ2-5 | TRBV14 | CASGVLAGVGTQYF | TGTGCCAGCGGGGTGCTAGCGGGAGTTGGGACCCAGTACTTC
- | - | TRBJ2-3 | TRBV24-1 | CATSDSPDSTDTQYF | TGTGCCACCAGTGATTCGCCAGATAGCACAGATACGCAGTATTTT
- | TRBD1 | TRBJ2-4 | TRBV6-2/TRBV6-3 | CASSHPGTDLAKNIQYF | TGTGCCAGCAGCCACCCCGGGACAGATCTAGCCAAAAACATTCAGTACTTC
- | - | TRBJ1-1 | TRBV28 | CASSQTRVITEAFF | TGTGCCAGCAGTCAGACGCGGGTGATCACTGAAGCTTTCTTT
few | TRBD1 | TRBJ1-2 | TRBV19 | CASSEGGGAPTYGYTF | TGTGCCAGTAGTGAAGGGGGCGGCGCCCCTACCTATGGCTACACCTTC
- | - | TRBJ1-1 | TRBV27 | CASSIKGYTEAFF | TGTGCCAGCAGTATTAAGGGGTACACTGAAGCTTTCTTT
few | TRBD2 | TRBJ2-1 | TRBV18 | CASSPLAGGFHEQFF | TGTGCCAGCTCGCCTCTAGCGGGAGGATTCCATGAGCAGTTCTTC
- | - | TRBJ2-3 | TRBV18 | CASSPPMQATDTQYF | TGTGCCAGCTCACCACCGATGCAGGCCACAGATACGCAGTATTTT
- | - | TRBJ2-2 | TRBV7-9 | CASSLGAQTGELFF | TGTGCCAGCAGCTTAGGGGCCCAGACCGGGGAGCTGTTTTTT
once | TRBD1 | TRBJ1-1 | TRBV18 | CASSPMRGQGAPEAFF | TGTGCCAGCTCACCGATGAGGGGACAGGGGGCGCCTGAAGCTTTCTTT
- | - | TRBJ2-5 | TRBV6-5 | CASSSTGIGQETQYF | TGTGCCAGCAGTTCGACCGGGATTGGGCAAGAGACCCAGTACTTC
- | TRBD2 | TRBJ2-1 | TRBV4-3 | CASSPSSGISEQFF | TGCGCCAGCAGCCCCTCTAGCGGGATTAGTGAGCAGTTCTTC
- | - | TRBJ1-2 | TRBV5-6 | CASSSLPGAGYGYTF | TGTGCCAGCAGCTCCTTACCGGGTGCCGGCTATGGCTACACCTTC
- | - | TRBJ1-5 | TRBV19 | CASSGWGEGGNQPQHF | TGTGCCAGTAGTGGTTGGGGGGAAGGTGGCAATCAGCCCCAGCATTTT
- | - | TRBJ1-1 | TRBV2 | CASMSARSAFF | TGTGCCAGCATGAGTGCGCGCTCAGCTTTCTTT
once | - | TRBJ2-2 | TRBV19 | CASRETGLNTGELFF | TGTGCCAGTAGGGAGACAGGATTGAACACCGGGGAGCTGTTTTTT
- | - | TRBJ2-7 | TRBV7-9 | CASSSVDEQYF | TGTGCCAGCAGCTCCGTTGACGAGCAGTACTTC
- | - | TRBJ1-3 | TRBV4-1 | CASSQDQGSSGNTIYF | TGCGCCAGCAGCCAAGATCAGGGGAGCTCTGGAAACACCATATATTTT
- | - | TRBJ2-3 | TRBV5-4 | CASSLTGQGTDTQYF | TGTGCCAGCAGCTTAACAGGGCAAGGCACAGATACGCAGTATTTT
- | - | TRBJ2-3 | TRBV5-1 | CASSSNSPTDTQYF | TGCGCCAGCAGCTCTAACAGCCCAACAGATACGCAGTATTTT
- | TRBD1 | TRBJ2-2 | TRBV19 | CASGGQYTGELFF | TGTGCCAGTGGGGGACAGTACACCGGGGAGCTGTTTTTT
- | TRBD2 | TRBJ2-1 | TRBV24-1 | CATRGAGGLSEQFF | TGTGCCACCCGAGGGGCGGGAGGCCTGAGTGAGCAGTTCTTC
- | - | TRBJ2-7 | TRBV4-2 | CASSQDDGGYEQYF | TGTGCCAGCAGCCAAGACGACGGAGGCTACGAGCAGTACTTC
- | TRBD1 | TRBJ2-2 | TRBV9 | CASSVLTGGTGELFF | TGTGCCAGCAGCGTTCTGACAGGGGGAACCGGGGAGCTGTTTTTT
- | - | TRBJ2-2 | TRBV24-1 | CATSGSGNTGELFF | TGTGCCACCAGTGGATCGGGGAACACCGGGGAGCTGTTTTTT
- | - | TRBJ2-7 | TRBV14 | CASSPTPGGHEQYF | TGTGCCAGCAGCCCGACCCCCGGCGGCCACGAGCAGTACTTC
- | TRBD1 | TRBJ1-1 | TRBV19 | CASSISRTGNTEAFF | TGTGCCAGTAGTATCAGTAGGACAGGGAACACTGAAGCTTTCTTT
once | - | TRBJ1-6 | TRBV7-9 | CASSVRENSPLHF | TGTGCCAGCAGCGTCAGGGAAAATTCACCCCTCCACTTT
- | - | TRBJ1-5 | TRBV19 | CASHTGNSNQPQHF | TGTGCCAGCCATACAGGGAATAGCAATCAGCCCCAGCATTTT
- | - | TRBJ2-2 | TRBV5-1 | CASSHGNTGELFF | TGCGCCAGCAGTCACGGGAACACCGGGGAGCTGTTTTTT
- | TRBD2 | TRBJ2-4 | TRBV9 | CASSVGGGGSPKNIQYF | TGTGCCAGCAGCGTAGGCGGAGGCGGGAGCCCGAAAAACATTCAGTACTTC
- | TRBD2 | TRBJ2-7 | TRBV29-1 | CSARPLAGGEQYF | TGCAGCGCCCGACCCCTAGCGGGGGGAGAGCAGTACTTC
- | - | TRBJ2-2 | TRBV7-8 | CASSRLFAGELFF | TGTGCCAGCAGCCGCCTTTTCGCCGGGGAGCTGTTTTTT
- | - | TRBJ2-7 | TRBV6-5 | CASSYDLGVNEQYF | TGTGCCAGCAGTTACGACTTAGGCGTAAACGAGCAGTACTTC
- | TRBD1 | TRBJ2-1 | TRBV9 | CASSEGAGGDEQFF | TGTGCCAGCAGCGAGGGGGCAGGGGGTGATGAGCAGTTCTTC
- | - | TRBJ1-1 | TRBV6-5 | CASHKGVEAFF | TGTGCCTCCCATAAGGGGGTTGAAGCTTTCTTT
- | - | TRBJ2-3 | TRBV19 | CASSITSSTDTQYF | TGTGCCAGTAGTATAACTTCTAGCACAGATACGCAGTATTTT
once | - | TRBJ1-4 | TRBV11-2 | CASSLDRGNGLPTNEKLFF | TGTGCCAGCAGCTTAGATAGGGGTAACGGGTTGCCGACTAATGAAAAACTGTTTTTT
once | TRBD1 | TRBJ2-1 | TRBV5-5 | CASSLIQTGYNEQFF | TGTGCCAGCAGCTTGATACAGACAGGGTATAATGAGCAGTTCTTC
once | - | TRBJ2-5 | TRBV4-2 | CASSQFRNQETQYF | TGTGCCAGCAGCCAATTCAGGAACCAAGAGACCCAGTACTTC
- | TRBD2 | TRBJ2-1 | TRBV3-1/TRBV3-2 | CASSQGTSGWGDEQFF | TGTGCCAGCAGCCAAGGTACTAGCGGATGGGGTGATGAGCAGTTCTTC
- | TRBD1 | TRBJ2-2 | TRBV24-1 | CATSDPDRGNTGELFF | TGTGCCACCAGTGACCCGGACAGGGGGAATACCGGGGAGCTGTTTTTT
- | TRBD1 | TRBJ1-5 | TRBV2 | CASSEAGQADSNQPQHF | TGTGCCAGCAGTGAAGCCGGACAGGCTGATAGCAATCAGCCCCAGCATTTT
- | - | TRBJ2-3 | TRBV5-1 | CASSLRGGTDTQYF | TGCGCCAGCAGCTTGAGAGGGGGTACAGATACGCAGTATTTT
- | - | TRBJ1-1 | TRBV5-1 | CATTLAGQNTEAFF | TGCGCCACTACACTGGCAGGGCAGAACACTGAAGCTTTCTTT